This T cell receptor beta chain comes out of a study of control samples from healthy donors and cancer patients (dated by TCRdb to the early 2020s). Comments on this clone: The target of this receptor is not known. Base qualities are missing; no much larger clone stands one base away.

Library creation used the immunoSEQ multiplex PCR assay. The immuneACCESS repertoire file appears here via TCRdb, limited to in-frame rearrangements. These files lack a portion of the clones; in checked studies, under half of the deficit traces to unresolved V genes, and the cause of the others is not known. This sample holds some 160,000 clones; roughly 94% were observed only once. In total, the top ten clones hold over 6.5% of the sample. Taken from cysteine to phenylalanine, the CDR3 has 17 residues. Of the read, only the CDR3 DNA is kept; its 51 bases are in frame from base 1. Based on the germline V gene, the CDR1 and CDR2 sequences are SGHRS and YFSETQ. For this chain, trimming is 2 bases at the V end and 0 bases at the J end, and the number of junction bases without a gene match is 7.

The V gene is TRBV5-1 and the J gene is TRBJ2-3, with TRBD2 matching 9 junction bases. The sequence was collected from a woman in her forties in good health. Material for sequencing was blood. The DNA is TGCGCCAGCAGCTTACGGACTAGCGCTTCTAGCACAGATACGCAGTATTTT. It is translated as CASSLRTSASSTDTQYF.